This entry describes one T cell receptor (beta chain). No cognate antigen has been identified for it. Nothing much larger sits one base from this clone, and base qualities are not available. This specimen comes from a study of shared clonotypes between healthy human individuals (dated by TCRdb to the early 2020s). For the wider study: The cohort included a few men and a couple of women between 18 and 49 years of age. For each donor, CD4 naive and CD4 memory were each run on three plates, CD8 naive on two plates, and CD8 memory on one plate. To estimate repertoire size and how much clonotype sharing occurs between individuals, the study deeply sequenced the blood TCR repertoires of several healthy adults. Libraries were prepared and TCR repertoires were sequenced by different laboratories using diverse techniques, in order to increase sequencing depth and limit assay-specific biases. Per donor, leukapheresis produced somewhere between about 0.85 and 10 billion PBMCs. Results the study describes overall, beyond this receptor: Naive subsets generally had larger estimated clonotype richness than memory subsets did. Around 5% of naive CD4, 3.5% of naive CD8, around 2.3% of memory CD4, and over 0.35% of memory CD8 clonotypes were shared across several donors. Clonotypes shared by all four sorted-subset donors showed higher generation probabilities than non-shared clonotypes. Pairwise subsampling led to the expectation that sequencing depth would affect the degree of clonotype sharing among donors. Sampling was restricted to blood, and TCR repertoires in tissues likely differ from the TCR repertoires found in blood. Rarefaction of sorted-subset datasets indicated incomplete sequencing despite the large sequencing depth. The small number of donors limited the genetic and exposure-history diversity represented.

CD8 naive samples were obtained by positive selection for CCR7 among CD45RO-negative cells, yielding a CD45RA+CCR7+ population from which TemRA cells were excluded. Healthy HIV-negative adults with no recently reported acute infections or vaccinations were included as donors. Only Caucasian adults living in Nashville, Tennessee, USA were represented among the donors. Blood was collected by leukapheresis, and PBMCs were isolated by Ficoll-Histopaque density gradient centrifugation and then cryopreserved in liquid nitrogen vapor phase. Analytical flow cytometry was used to check the purity and quantity of each magnetically sorted T cell population. Genomic DNA was isolated from every sorted fraction and measured by UV absorbance on a Nanodrop 2000c. Using the deep immunoSEQ assay, TCR CDR3 regions were amplified from genomic DNA by multiplex PCR. Genomic DNA extracted from each cell subset was distributed evenly over all wells of several immunoSEQ 96-well plates, and each plate served as one replicate. Each replicate PCR for sorted subsets received about 180 ng genomic DNA, equal to roughly 33,000 T cell genomes. The purified libraries were quantified using a Qubit 3.0 fluorometer, sized with a Bioanalyzer 2100, and then quantified again using the KAPA Library Quantification kit. A separate single-read 150-cycle Illumina NextSeq 550 flow cell was used to sequence each immunoSEQ 96-well plate. For the original study's pipeline: Because the immunoSEQ output held only junctional sequences and lacked quality scores, the filtering could not match the filtering applied to full-length reads. Sequences were annotated with PyIR, a Python wrapper for IgBLAST v1.9, using IMGT germline references to assign V/J genes and CDR3. Reads were removed for weak V/J assignments (E-value above 1e-6), missing CDR3, stop codons, out-of-frame junctions, or ambiguous translated residues. A V3J clonotype was defined by an identical inferred V gene, J gene, and CDR3 amino acid sequence. To compute the percentage overlap between repertoires, the number of shared unique clonotypes was divided by the size of the smaller repertoire. Richness of each repertoire was evaluated using RTK rarefaction, the Chao1 estimator, and Recon v2.1 estimates of unobserved clonotypes. Generation probabilities were computed with OLGA for all TCRbeta clonotypes obtained by the gDNA method from several donors. The table comes from immuneACCESS by way of TCRdb, which keeps in-frame sequences with V and J called. Part of the clones is missing from these tables; in studies checked, under half for an unresolved V gene and the rest for unknown reasons. The V and J calls and clone size come from that table; D and trimming were worked out from the DNA. For this sample the table gives some 2,000,000 clones, of which about 95% were detected only once. The ten largest clonotypes hold about 1.1% of the sample.

Cut back by 2 bases and 1 base, the V and J ends lie 11 bases apart. CDR1 and CDR2, looked up from the germline V gene (reference sequence), are GTSNPN and SVGIG. Spanning cysteine to phenylalanine, the CDR3 consists of 14 amino acids. Just CDR3 DNA is preserved here, 42 bases in frame from base 1. The TCR comes from a man aged 18 to 30 in good health. Sequences were obtained from naive CD8+ T cells sorted from blood. The cell subset or site label on this specimen signifies: CD45RA+CCR7+. Recombination connected TRBV30 to TRBJ1-2; a tentative D call is TRBD1 (6 bases match). Here the CDR3 is given as CAWSPTGSNYGYTF. The nucleotide sequence is TGTGCCTGGAGTCCTACAGGGAGTAACTATGGCTACACCTTC. The CDR3, completed at both ends by the reference TRBV30 and TRBJ1-2 genes, gives the full variable domain SQTIHQWPATLVQPVGSPLSLECTVEGTSNPNLYWYRQAAGRGLQLLFYSVGIGQISSEVPQNLSASRPQDRQFILSSKKLLLSDSGFYLCAWSPTGSNYGYTFGSGTRLTVV.